This TCR beta chain was sequenced for a study of early T cells in non-severe SARS-CoV-2 infection. TCRdb re-called the 5' RACE reads through MiXCR, storing one row per CDR3 protein. The top ten hold 13% of the sample, which has 51,000 or so distinct CDR3 sequences, roughly 9.6% seen once. This clonotype was seen many times. The germline V gene encodes CDR1 DFQATT and CDR2 SNEGSKA (reference sequence). This CDR3 spans 13 amino acids. Trimming shortened V by 3 bases and J by 6 bases, and 14 bases separated the two germline ends. The clonotype comes from an adult who was a healthcare worker with PCR-confirmed SARS-CoV-2 infection or an uninfected control (not recorded which). The V and J genes are TRBV20-1 and TRBJ1-2; possible D gene TRBD1, 6 bases. Input material: whole blood. The CDR3: CSARGAGMDGYTF. For the CDR3, the DNA is TGCAGTGCTAGGGGGGCAGGGATGGATGGCTACACCTTC.